This passage covers 18 T cell receptor beta chains from one sample sequenced in a study of blood T cell repertoires in COVID-19. The assay was immunoSEQ multiplex PCR, and TCRdb's table has in-frame clones only and misses some. The data hold under 55,000 clones, with less than 85% observed a single time. The sample consisted of peripheral blood. All receptors come from a human donor in a cohort sampled during active COVID-19.

The chain joins TRBV15 to TRBJ1-5, with D possibly being TRBD1 (6 bases). CDR1 is LNHNV and CDR2 is YYDKDF in the germline V gene (reference sequence). The CDR3 runs 16 residues. V was shortened by 3 bases and J by 4 bases, with 16 bases between the two germline ends. CDR3 coding DNA: TGTGCCACCAGCAGGGAGACGGGGGGCAGGAATCAGCCCCAGCATTTT. Its translation is CATSRETGGRNQPQHF.

This clone was counted between two and nine times. This chain links TRBV4-2 with TRBJ2-2; TRBD1 agrees at 8 bases. The CDR3 loop spans 21 amino acids. The germline V gene encodes CDR1 LGHNA and CDR2 YNFKEQ. With V trimmed by 4 bases and J by 4 bases, 23 bases remained unmatched. CDR3: CASSRRLAAGTGGLGTGELFF. The CDR3 bases are TGTGCCAGCAGCCGCCGGTTGGCGGCGGGGACAGGCGGCCTTGGCACCGGGGAGCTGTTTTTT.

V is TRBV29-1 and J is TRBJ1-1; 7 nucleotides line up with TRBD1. This CDR3 spans 13 amino acids. Germline V gene sequence: CDR1 SQVTM, CDR2 ANQGSEA. With 6 bases clipped from V and 2 bases from J, the junction kept 6 bases outside the gene matches. DNA for the CDR3: TGCAGCGTGACAGGGAATCTAAACACTGAAGCTTTCTTT. Amino acid sequence: CSVTGNLNTEAFF. Full variable domain (outside the CDR3, taken from reference TRBV29-1 and TRBJ1-1): SAVISQKPSRDICQRGTSLTIQCQVDSQVTMMFWYRQQPGQSLTLIATANQGSEATYESGFVIDKFPISRPNLTFSTLTVSNMSPEDSSIYLCSVTGNLNTEAFFGQGTRLTVV.

The rearrangement joins TRBV4-3 to TRBJ1-2; TRBD1 is a possible D gene (6 bases). Trimming shortened V by 4 bases and J by 8 bases, and 14 bases separated the two germline ends. Germline values: CDR1 LGHNA, CDR2 YSLEER. This CDR3 is 13 amino acids long. CDR3 in DNA: TGCGCCAGCAGCCCCGATAGGGGGAACGGCTACACCTTC. Amino acid sequence: CASSPDRGNGYTF.

The CDR3 nucleotides are TGTGCCAGCAGCGTTGGACTGGGGAACACTGAAGCTTTCTTT. Its protein product is CASSVGLGNTEAFF. The rearrangement links TRBV5-4 to TRBJ1-1; D gene ambiguous. The CDR3 is 14 amino acids. The germline gives CDR1 SGHNT, CDR2 YYREEE (reference sequence). V shed 4 bases and J shed 1 base, with 11 bases lying between them.

The chain has TRBV3-1 (or the pseudogene TRBV3-2) and TRBJ1-1; tentative D call: TRBD1 (6 bases). The CDR3 totals 21 residues. Germline V gene data show CDR1 as LGHDT and CDR2 as YNNKEL (reference sequence). Trimming stripped 2 bases from V and 1 base from J, with 29 bases between. The CDR3 sequence is CASSQFLVGGANKIGNTEAFF. In nucleotides, the CDR3 is TGTGCCAGCAGCCAATTTCTGGTGGGGGGGGCGAATAAAATAGGGAACACTGAAGCTTTCTTT.

CDR3 nucleotide sequence: TGCGCCAGCAGCTTGGCCAGATTGAACACCGGGGAGCTGTTTTTT. It yields the protein CASSLARLNTGELFF. The chain employs TRBV5-1 and TRBJ2-2; unclear D gene. This CDR3 comprises 15 residues. Looked up from germline, CDR1 is SGHRS and CDR2 is YFSETQ. The V end lost 0 bases, the J end lost 1 base, and 7 bases lay between the germline ends. Full variable domain (outside the CDR3, taken from reference TRBV5-1 and TRBJ2-2): KAGVTQTPRYLIKTRGQQVTLSCSPISGHRSVSWYQQTPGQGLQFLFEYFSETQRNKGNFPGRFSGRQFSNSRSEMNVSTLELGDSALYLCASSLARLNTGELFFGEGSRLTVL.

The chain links TRBV7-2 to TRBJ1-2; a weak D match, TRBD1 (6 bases). The V end was cut by 5 bases, the J end by 2 bases, with 12 bases between. CDR1 and CDR2 (germline): SGHTA, FQGNSA. The length of the CDR3 is 14 residues. In DNA form, the CDR3 reads TGTGCCAGCAGCGTACAACAGGGAAACTATGGCTACACCTTC. Encoded protein: CASSVQQGNYGYTF.

The chain employs TRBV19 and TRBJ2-3, with D possibly being TRBD1 (5 bases). Per the germline V gene, CDR1 is LNHDA and CDR2 is SQIVND (reference sequence). This CDR3 comprises 16 residues. The V gene lost 2 bases and the J gene lost 0 bases, with 12 bases spanning the gap. DNA for the CDR3: TGTGCCAGTAGTATAACACTGCGGACAAGCACAGATACGCAGTATTTT. Translating it yields CASSITLRTSTDTQYF.

The chain couples TRBV18 to TRBJ2-3; TRBD2 is a possible D gene (5 bases). The CDR3 has 14 amino acids. Germline V lookup: CDR1 KGHSH, CDR2 LQKENI. V was shortened by 5 bases and J by 3 bases, with 12 bases between the two germline ends. This chain's CDR3 is CASSEGFATDTQYF. The CDR3 region has the DNA TGTGCCAGCTCAGAGGGCTTCGCAACAGATACGCAGTATTTT.

The chain uses TRBV5-4 and TRBJ1-1, with a weak D call TRBD1 (6 bases). Deletions cut 4 bases from V and 0 bases from J, with 13 bases between. The length of the CDR3 is 15 residues. Germline lookup yields CDR1 SGHNT and CDR2 YYREEE (reference sequence). For the CDR3, the DNA is TGTGCCAGCAGCCGAAAGGGGGGGTTGAACACTGAAGCTTTCTTT. Translation: CASSRKGGLNTEAFF.

V gene TRBV5-6 combines with J gene TRBJ2-2, with 7 bases aligning to TRBD2. V was clipped by 2 bases and J by 0 bases; unmatched bases: 7. Germline V gene lookup returns CDR1 SGHDT and CDR2 YYEEEE. This CDR3 comprises 17 residues. The CDR3 region is CASSFSYGRANTGELFF. Here the CDR3 DNA reads TGTGCCAGCAGCTTCTCCTATGGGAGGGCGAACACCGGGGAGCTGTTTTTT.

The chain has TRBV5-1 and TRBJ1-6, with a weak D call TRBD1 (5 bases). Germline CDR1 reads SGHRS; CDR2 reads YFSETQ. With 0 bases removed from V and 7 bases from J, the gap between germline ends came to 11 bases. This CDR3 comprises 15 residues. CDR3 coding DNA: TGCGCCAGCAGCTTGGAGGGCAGGGAAAATTCACCCCTCCACTTT. Protein sequence: CASSLEGRENSPLHF. Combining the CDR3 with reference TRBV5-1 and TRBJ1-6 gives the whole variable domain KAGVTQTPRYLIKTRGQQVTLSCSPISGHRSVSWYQQTPGQGLQFLFEYFSETQRNKGNFPGRFSGRQFSNSRSEMNVSTLELGDSALYLCASSLEGRENSPLHFGNGTRLTVT.

The rearrangement joins TRBV6-5 to TRBJ1-6, with D maybe TRBD1 (5 bases). From germline, CDR1 is MNHEY and CDR2 SVGAGI. This CDR3 region has 15 residues. V was cut by 5 bases and J by 7 bases, with 15 bases left in between. CDR3 DNA sequence: TGTGCCAGCAGTAGGGAAGGGGTTTCGAATTCACCCCTCCACTTT. Protein: CASSREGVSNSPLHF.

The V and J genes are TRBV5-1 and TRBJ2-3; 8 bases fit TRBD2. The CDR3 contains 16 residues. After removal of 5 bases from V and 2 bases from J, the junction contained 10 bases not matched to a gene. Germline loops: CDR1 SGHRS, CDR2 YFSETQ. CDR3: CASRTASGGLTDTQYF. The CDR3 DNA is TGCGCCAGCAGAACGGCGTCGGGGGGGCTCACAGATACGCAGTATTTT.

The V gene is TRBV3-1 (or the pseudogene TRBV3-2), the J gene TRBJ1-2; no definite D call. Between the trimmed V and J ends, which lost 1 base and 2 bases, there was a span of 8 bases. CDR3 length: 14 residues. Germline CDR1 is LGHDT and CDR2 is YNNKEL (reference sequence). CDR3 protein: CASSQVTENYGYTF. The DNA for the CDR3 is TGTGCCAGCAGCCAAGTAACAGAGAACTATGGCTACACCTTC.

The V and J genes are TRBV6-2 or TRBV6-3 and TRBJ2-4, with no clear D. The CDR3 runs 14 residues. Trimming stripped 0 bases from V and 7 bases from J, with 10 bases between. CDR1 is MNHEY, CDR2 SVGEGT, per germline. The CDR3 coding sequence is TGTGCCAGCAGTTACTCGTATGCGGAGAACATTCAGTACTTC. This translates into CASSYSYAENIQYF.

The chain links TRBV7-2 to TRBJ1-6; no clear D gene. CDR1 is SGHTA and CDR2 is FQGNSA in the germline V gene. CDR3 length: 17 residues. V was clipped by 5 bases and J by 7 bases, with 21 bases between them. Here the CDR3 reads CASSLTTRTAGNSPLHF. As DNA, the CDR3 is TGTGCCAGCAGCCTTACCACCCGGACGGCGGGGAATTCACCCCTCCACTTT.